This T cell receptor beta chain was captured in a study of CD8+ T cells in alopecia areata (dated by TCRdb to about 2018). Study-wide context: In both human patients and the C3H/HeJ mouse model, the study applied high-throughput TCRbeta sequencing to look at T cell clonal expansion in alopecia areata. On the human side, TCRbeta sequencing was run on scalp tissue and on sorted CD4+ and CD8+ peripheral blood T cells from healthy controls and from alopecia areata patients with either patchy or totalis/universalis disease. RNA was extracted with the PAXgene miRNA kit for fixed scalp, the miRNeasy kit for PBMCs, and the RNeasy kit for mouse skin. immunoSEQ multiplex PCR using 35 Vbeta forward primers and 13 Jbeta reverse primers was used to amplify TCRbeta CDR3 regions. Scalp clonality was compared among normal scalp (n=4), patchy alopecia areata scalp (n=8), and alopecia totalis/universalis scalp (n=8).

The library was generated by the immunoSEQ multiplex PCR assay. RNA was extracted from all samples and reverse transcribed into cDNA, which served as template for TCR sequencing. First-strand cDNA was synthesized with SuperScript III using a 2:1 mix of oligo-dT and random hexamers. A synthetic immune receptor repertoire was used to measure amplification bias, and any remaining bias was corrected computationally. The study's own analysis went as follows. Raw reads were preprocessed for error removal, and CDR3 was defined according to IMGT conventions as running from the conserved cysteine to phenylalanine. To get clonality, Shannon entropy was normalized by log2 of the number of productive unique TCRs and the result was subtracted from 1. Whether each scalp clone was CD4 or CD8 was inferred by checking scalp TCRbeta sequences against the CD4 and CD8 repertoires from sorted blood. The clones in this table, taken by TCRdb from immuneACCESS, are in-frame only. Not every clone is retained; where verified, under half of the shortfall comes from an unresolved V gene, and the cause of the rest is unknown. Clone size and V and J calls were adopted from that table, with D and trimming inferred from the DNA. The table for this sample lists about 200,000 clones; around three fifths of them were counted only once. Roughly 5.3% of the sample goes to the ten largest clones.

In the case of this clone: Its antigen has not been determined. The sample holds no much larger clone one base away, and base qualities are not on file.

After PBMCs were isolated by density centrifugation and stained for CD3, CD4 and CD8, a FACSAria was used to sort CD4+ and CD8+ T cells. Scalp biopsies and blood samples were provided by unaffected controls. General study outcomes and caveats: Unlike mouse skin, which is dominated by gammadelta T cells, normal human skin has resident alphabeta T cells that are also sequenced, and this complicates analysis of the scalp TCR repertoire. Compared with mice, TCR sequences shared between patients were less clear, possibly partly because of HLA diversity across the patient population. Lesional scalp, especially in alopecia totalis/universalis, showed higher clonality and more expanded CD8+ clones than normal scalp, suggesting antigenic drive.

The CDR3 numbers 15 residues from cysteine through phenylalanine. Only CDR3 DNA is held: 45 bases, read in frame from base 1. As encoded in the germline V gene, CDR1 is SGHVS while CDR2 is FNYEAQ. Here V drops 4 bases and J drops 7 bases, and the junction holds 9 bases not matched to any gene. This receptor was identified in a human donor in good health. The sequenced material came from CD8+ T cells sorted from blood. Here the chain combines TRBV7-6 and TRBJ1-2, and TRBD1 matches 10 of the central bases. The nucleotide sequence is given as TGTGCCAGCAGCTCTGTCGACAGGGGGCAAGGTGGCTACACCTTC. It translates as CASSSVDRGQGGYTF.